The 31 T cell receptor beta chains in this list originate from one sample, sequenced in a study of T cells in narcolepsy. TCRdb keeps only in-frame clones here, not all; method: immunoSEQ multiplex PCR. The sample yields 30,000 to 35,000 clones, roughly 80% seen once. Sequencing was done on a sample of memory (CD45RA-) CD4+ T cells from blood. Source of these receptors: a human donor in good health.

The rearrangement joins TRBV6-4 to TRBJ2-2, with 13 bases aligning to TRBD2. The junction had 3 bases not matched to a gene; V was cut back by 5 bases and J by 6 bases. The CDR3 is 15 amino acids. Germline V gene lookup returns CDR1 MRHNA and CDR2 SNTAGT. The CDR3 DNA is TGTGCCAGCAGTTCCGGACTAGCGGGAGCCGGGGAGCTGTTTTTT. Protein: CASSSGLAGAGELFF.

This chain uses TRBV6-9 with TRBJ2-5; TRBD1 agrees at 7 bases. The V gene's germline CDR1 is MNHGY and CDR2 SVAAGI. This CDR3 is built from 16 residues. V lost 8 bases to trimming and J lost 4 bases; unmatched junction nucleotides: 16. This CDR3 reads CASLKGTGVVGETQYF. CDR3 nucleotide sequence: TGTGCCAGCCTAAAGGGAACAGGGGTTGTAGGAGAGACCCAGTACTTC.

This clone has just a few counts. The chain employs TRBV6-1 and TRBJ2-7, with 12 nucleotides matching TRBD2. J was trimmed by 6 bases and V by 6 bases; bases with no gene match: 3. The CDR3 consists of 13 residues. Germline assignment: CDR1 MNHNS and CDR2 SASEGT. CDR3 nucleotide sequence: TGTGCCAGCAGGACTAGCGGGAGAGTCGAGCAGTACTTC. Translating gives CASRTSGRVEQYF.

The J gene is TRBJ2-1, the V gene TRBV30; TRBD2 aligns across 8 bases. J lost 6 bases, V lost 2 bases, and 12 bases had no gene match. The CDR3 runs 16 residues. CDR1 and CDR2 (germline): GTSNPN, SVGIG (reference sequence). This CDR3 is CAWSRGKTSGLNEQFF. The DNA for the CDR3 is TGTGCCTGGAGTCGGGGGAAAACTAGCGGCCTCAATGAGCAGTTCTTC. The full variable domain, completed using reference TRBV30 and TRBJ2-1, is SQTIHQWPATLVQPVGSPLSLECTVEGTSNPNLYWYRQAAGRGLQLLFYSVGIGQISSEVPQNLSASRPQDRQFILSSKKLLLSDSGFYLCAWSRGKTSGLNEQFFGPGTRLTVL.

The J gene is TRBJ2-5, the V gene TRBV18; D is ambiguous. V lost 3 bases and J 5 bases, leaving 10 bases between the germline ends. The CDR3 consists of 13 residues. Germline CDR1 KGHSH, CDR2 LQKENI. The CDR3 protein is CASSPGYRETQYF. Written as DNA, the CDR3 is TGTGCCAGCTCACCTGGGTATCGGGAGACCCAGTACTTC.

The chain joins TRBV7-2 to TRBJ2-5; the D is unclear. Between the trimmed V and J ends, which lost 5 bases and 5 bases, there was a span of 12 bases. The CDR3 is 13 residues long. Germline CDR1 is SGHTA and CDR2 is FQGNSA. The CDR3 spells CASSKHQGETQYF. DNA for the CDR3: TGTGCCAGCAGCAAACATCAAGGGGAGACCCAGTACTTC.

This chain joins TRBV9 and TRBJ2-2; TRBD2 matches at 7 bases. The CDR3 is made up of 16 amino acids. Germline CDR1 reads SGDLS; CDR2 reads YYNGEE. V shed 0 bases, J shed 7 bases, and the junction held 9 bases outside the gene matches. The CDR3 reads CASSVDEGGPVGELFF. DNA for the CDR3: TGTGCCAGCAGCGTAGATGAGGGAGGGCCGGTCGGGGAGCTGTTTTTT. The full variable domain, completed using reference TRBV9 and TRBJ2-2, is DSGVTQTPKHLITATGQRVTLRCSPRSGDLSVYWYQQSLDQGLQFLIQYYNGEERAKGNILERFSAQQFPDLHSELNLSSLELGDSALYFCASSVDEGGPVGELFFGEGSRLTVL.

This chain joins TRBV30 and TRBJ2-7; 7 positions agree with TRBD1. The CDR3 is made up of 12 amino acids. Germline V gene sequence: CDR1 GTSNPN, CDR2 SVGIG (reference sequence). The V gene end was trimmed by 5 bases and the J gene end by 4 bases; junction bases not matched to a gene: 5. CDR3 nucleotide sequence: TGTGCCTGGTCTCTACAGGGGTACGAGCAGTACTTC. Encoded protein: CAWSLQGYEQYF.

The chain has TRBV28 and TRBJ2-2; D not certain. CDR3 size: 13 residues. Germline V gives CDR1 MDHEN, CDR2 SYDVKM. Between the trimmed V and J ends, which lost 11 bases and 6 bases, there was a span of 16 bases. The chain's CDR3 is CAEQSRVSGELFF. The CDR3 DNA sequence: TGTGCCGAACAAAGCAGAGTATCCGGGGAGCTGTTTTTT.

The chain carries TRBV7-9 and TRBJ2-5; possibly TRBD1 for D (5 bases). The germline V gene encodes CDR1 SEHNR and CDR2 FQNEAQ (reference sequence). This CDR3 comprises 12 residues. The ends were cut back, 5 bases at V and 4 bases at J, with 8 bases in the middle. CDR3 DNA sequence: TGTGCCAGCAGCCTGACAGTAGAGACCCAGTACTTC. Protein: CASSLTVETQYF. The complete variable domain, with remaining parts taken from reference TRBV7-9 and TRBJ2-5, reads DTGVSQNPRHKITKRGQNVTFRCDPISEHNRLYWYRQTLGQGPEFLTYFQNEAQLEKSRLLSDRFSAERPKGSFSTLEIQRTEQGDSAMYLCASSLTVETQYFGPGTRLLVL.

The V gene is TRBV6-1, the J gene TRBJ1-2; 10 positions agree with TRBD1. Germline-derived CDR1 and CDR2 are MNHNS and SASEGT. The CDR3 covers 14 residues. Trimming at V came to 8 bases and at J to 8 bases, leaving 11 bases not matched to a gene. The CDR3 region has the DNA TGTGCCAGCGGGCCTGACAGGGGGCAATTCGGCTACACCTTC. Translation: CASGPDRGQFGYTF.

This chain uses TRBV7-6 with TRBJ2-3; D is perhaps TRBD1 or TRBD2 (6 bases each). The CDR3 extends over 16 amino acids. The V gene's germline CDR1 is SGHVS and CDR2 FNYEAQ. The ends were cut back, 5 bases at V and 0 bases at J, with 15 bases in the middle. In DNA, the CDR3 is TGTGCCAGCAGCCGGGGGTCGGGGGCAAGCACAGATACGCAGTATTTT. It codes for CASSRGSGASTDTQYF.

The chain links TRBV30 to TRBJ1-1; D not certain. V lost 6 bases to trimming and J lost 3 bases, with 8 bases between them. CDR1 and CDR2 from the germline V gene are GTSNPN and SVGIG (reference sequence). This CDR3 has 11 residues. CDR3 sequence: CACKSDTEAFF. DNA of the CDR3: TGTGCCTGCAAGTCGGACACTGAAGCTTTCTTT.

This clone appeared a few times. The rearrangement joins TRBV6-1 to TRBJ1-1, with 7 nucleotides matching TRBD1. The CDR3 consists of 13 residues. V dropped 6 bases and J dropped 5; count of bases not matched to a gene: 6. Germline V gene sequence: CDR1 MNHNS, CDR2 SASEGT. In DNA, the CDR3 is TGTGCCAGCAGGGCGGGACAGCGGACTGAAGCTTTCTTT. Residues: CASRAGQRTEAFF.

This chain connects TRBV7-2 to TRBJ2-3; 8 nucleotides match TRBD2. The CDR3 loop spans 14 amino acids. V shed 6 bases and J 0 bases; nucleotides not matched to a gene: 2. The germline V gene has CDR1 SGHTA and CDR2 FQGNSA. CDR3 nucleotides: TGTGCCAGCAGACCTAGCGGGAGCACAGATACGCAGTATTTT. This codes for CASRPSGSTDTQYF.

The chain joins TRBV11-1 to TRBJ2-7; 9 bases map to TRBD1. V gave up 3 bases and J gave up 2 bases; unmatched junction bases: 5. CDR1 SGHAT and CDR2 FQDESV come from the germline V gene (reference sequence). This CDR3 spans 15 amino acids. The CDR3 bases are TGTGCCAGCAGCTTCGGGACAGGGTCCCCCTACGAGCAGTACTTC. This translates into CASSFGTGSPYEQYF.

The chain combines TRBV6-1 with TRBJ1-5, with unresolved D. CDR1 MNHNS and CDR2 SASEGT come from the germline V gene. The V and J ends lost 2 bases and 0 bases respectively, with 11 bases between them. The CDR3 has 16 residues. The CDR3 loop is CASSESGGSSNQPQHF. Written as DNA, the CDR3 is TGTGCCAGCAGTGAATCGGGCGGTAGTAGCAATCAGCCCCAGCATTTT.

This clone was counted between two and nine times. The rearrangement links TRBV6-5 to TRBJ1-1; no reliable D call. Trimming cost V 2 bases and J 1 base, with 5 bases left between them. The CDR3 spans 13 residues. Germline V gene sequence: CDR1 MNHEY, CDR2 SVGAGI. This chain's CDR3 is CASSYKGNTEAFF. CDR3 nucleotides: TGTGCCAGCAGTTACAAGGGGAACACTGAAGCTTTCTTT.

This chain joins TRBV6-1 and TRBJ2-7; D might be TRBD1 (5 bases). Trimming cost V 5 bases and J 1 base, with 15 bases left between them. This CDR3 spans 15 amino acids. Germline V gene sequence: CDR1 MNHNS, CDR2 SASEGT. CDR3 sequence: CASSFDRVSSYEQYF. Here the CDR3 DNA reads TGTGCCAGCAGTTTCGACAGAGTCAGTTCCTACGAGCAGTACTTC.

Notes on this clone: Other DNA sequences in the sample encode the same CDR3. J is TRBJ1-2 and V is TRBV14, with D unclear. The CDR3 is 13 amino acids. Germline assignment: CDR1 SGHDN and CDR2 FVKESK. V lost 1 base and J 8 bases, leaving 11 bases between the germline ends. The CDR3 sequence: CASSQGGLGGYTF. DNA of the CDR3: TGTGCCAGCAGCCAAGGAGGGCTGGGGGGCTACACCTTC.

The chain uses TRBV12-5 and TRBJ2-7, with 12 bases fitting TRBD2. The ends lost 2 bases at V and 5 bases at J; junction bases unmatched: 4. The CDR3 loop spans 15 amino acids. The germline V gene encodes CDR1 LGHNT and CDR2 FRNRAP. CDR3 in amino acids: CASGLLTSGSHEQYF. The CDR3 bases are TGTGCTAGTGGTTTGTTGACTAGCGGGAGCCACGAGCAGTACTTC. The complete variable domain, with remaining parts taken from reference TRBV12-5 and TRBJ2-7, reads DARVTQTPRHKVTEMGQEVTMRCQPILGHNTVFWYRQTMMQGLELLAYFRNRAPLDDSGMPKDRFSAEMPDATLATLKIQPSEPRDSAVYFCASGLLTSGSHEQYFGPGTRLTVT.

This clone showed up just once. V is TRBV19 and J is TRBJ1-2; D may be TRBD1 (5 bases). The CDR3 has 16 amino acids. V was shortened by 2 bases and J by 4 bases, with 17 bases between the two germline ends. From germline, CDR1 is LNHDA and CDR2 SQIVND (reference sequence). The CDR3 DNA reads TGTGCCAGTAGTATACTCCGGAGCAGGGTGGGCTATGGCTACACCTTC. Protein: CASSILRSRVGYGYTF.

V gene TRBV7-3 combines with J gene TRBJ2-3, with 11 bases that match TRBD2. Germline V gene sequence: CDR1 SGHTA, CDR2 FQGTGA. Trimming removed 5 bases from V and 3 bases from J; junction bases left unmatched: 7. The CDR3 length is 16 residues. This CDR3 reads CASSNGLAGGTDTQYF. As DNA, the CDR3 is TGTGCCAGCAGCAACGGACTAGCGGGCGGTACAGATACGCAGTATTTT.

The chain couples TRBV7-6 to TRBJ2-5, with a tentative D call TRBD1 (5 bases). The DNA end lines up better with TRBJ2-7; the J call may be wrong. This CDR3 is 14 amino acids long. Germline lookup yields CDR1 SGHVS and CDR2 FNYEAQ. The CDR3 DNA reads TGTGCCAGCAGCTTAGTTGACAGTGACTACGAGCAGTACTTC. This encodes CASSLVDSDYEQYF.

This clone was seen only once. The chain uses TRBV7-9 and TRBJ2-7, with D tentatively TRBD1 (5 bases). Trimming removed 6 bases from V and 4 bases from J, with 13 bases in between. The CDR3 has 13 residues. Germline V lookup: CDR1 SEHNR, CDR2 FQNEAQ (reference sequence). The CDR3 protein is CASSGFRGYEQYF. The CDR3 nucleotides are TGTGCCAGCAGTGGGTTTAGGGGATACGAGCAGTACTTC.

The chain links TRBV6-4 to TRBJ1-2; D might be TRBD1 (5 bases). CDR1 and CDR2 (germline): MRHNA, SNTAGT. V lost 5 bases and J lost 8, with 12 bases in between. This CDR3 has 12 residues. The CDR3 DNA is TGTGCCAGCAGTTCCCAGGGCCGCGGCTACACCTTC. Protein product: CASSSQGRGYTF.

The rearrangement joins TRBV19 to TRBJ2-3, with TRBD2 matching 7 bases. The CDR3 is 13 amino acids. The germline CDR1 and CDR2 sequences are LNHDA and SQIVND (reference sequence). J lost 4 bases, V lost 3 bases, and 1 base had no gene match. The chain's CDR3 is CASSIRGADTQYF. The CDR3, as DNA: TGTGCCAGTAGTATTCGGGGGGCAGATACGCAGTATTTT. Complete variable domain (other parts from reference TRBV19 and TRBJ2-3): DGGITQSPKYLFRKEGQNVTLSCEQNLNHDAMYWYRQDPGQGLRLIYYSQIVNDFQKGDIAEGYSVSREKKESFPLTVTSAQKNPTAFYLCASSIRGADTQYFGPGTRLTVL.

This clone was observed once. The chain uses TRBV5-1 and TRBJ2-1; 7 nucleotides line up with TRBD1. This CDR3 comprises 12 residues. Germline CDR1 is SGHRS and CDR2 is YFSETQ. V shed 3 bases and J 10 bases; nucleotides not matched to a gene: 4. The CDR3 DNA reads as TGCGCCAGCAGCTACGAGGGACAGGAGCAGTTCTTC. Translated: CASSYEGQEQFF. Complete variable domain (other parts from reference TRBV5-1 and TRBJ2-1): KAGVTQTPRYLIKTRGQQVTLSCSPISGHRSVSWYQQTPGQGLQFLFEYFSETQRNKGNFPGRFSGRQFSNSRSEMNVSTLELGDSALYLCASSYEGQEQFFGPGTRLTVL.

The V call is TRBV27, the J call TRBJ1-5; the match to TRBD1 covers 9 bases. The ends lost 3 bases at V and 7 bases at J; junction bases unmatched: 7. This CDR3 is 15 amino acids long. Germline V gene data show CDR1 as MNHEY and CDR2 as SMNVEV (reference sequence). CDR3 sequence: CASSLGQGLRQPQHF. DNA of the CDR3: TGTGCCAGCAGTTTGGGACAGGGACTTAGGCAGCCCCAGCATTTT.

The V call is TRBV12-1, the J call TRBJ2-7; TRBD2, as called in the table, went unchecked against the DNA. TRBV12-1 is annotated as a pseudogene. The CDR3 contains 15 residues. DNA for the CDR3: TGTGCCAGCAGCTTTCCTGCGGGAGGGCCCTACGAGCAGTACTTC. Translating gives CASSFPAGGPYEQYF.

This rearrangement joins TRBV25-1 to TRBJ1-4, with 7 bases aligning to TRBD1. Germline V CDR1 and CDR2: MGHDK, SYGVNS. With V trimmed by 4 bases and J by 6 bases, 5 bases remained unmatched. The CDR3 has 14 residues. CDR3: CASSGETGYEKLFF. The CDR3 nucleotides read TGTGCCAGCAGTGGGGAGACAGGGTATGAAAAACTGTTTTTT.